Shown below are 19 T cell receptor beta chains from a single sample sequenced in a study of T cell repertoires in cytomegalovirus infection. TCRdb re-called the reads through MiXCR, storing one row per CDR3 protein. The sample holds 700,000 to 900,000 distinct CDR3 sequences, roughly 29% seen once. These receptors have no identified antigens. This material consisted of cultured CD8+ T cells from PBMCs, taken from culture after CMV antigen stimulation. The receptors were sampled from a human donor in good health (CMV status not recorded). Some clones in this sample may be carry-over from other donors' samples.

This chain links TRBV27 with TRBJ2-1; perhaps TRBD2 as D (5 bases). This CDR3 region has 13 residues. Trimming took off 7 bases at V and 8 bases at J, with 15 bases between the two ends. The V gene's germline CDR1 is MNHEY and CDR2 SMNVEV (reference sequence). The CDR3 bases are TGTGCCAGCACCGGAGGAAGGAGGTATGAGCAGTTCTTC. Translation: CASTGGRRYEQFF.

CDR3 region: CAISVTGGGDGYTF. The CDR3 DNA reads TGTGCCATCAGTGTTACAGGGGGAGGTGATGGCTACACCTTC. This chain links TRBV10-3 with TRBJ1-2; 8 positions agree with TRBD1. This CDR3 region has 14 residues. From germline, CDR1 is ENHRY and CDR2 SYGVKD. Trimming cost V 4 bases and J 6 bases; bases outside gene matches: 7.

This clonotype was seen only a few times. Germline and junction disagree at one end, which may indicate a read error. The rearrangement joins TRBV7-6 to TRBJ1-1; D ambiguous. This CDR3 is built from 13 residues. Per the germline V gene, CDR1 is SGHVS and CDR2 is FNYEAQ. CDR3 in amino acids: CASSLAAGGEAFF. CDR3 nucleotide sequence: TGTGCTAGCAGCTTAGCGGCGGGAGGAGAAGCTTTCTTT.

The genes are TRBV12-3 or TRBV12-4 and TRBJ2-7; no clear D. The CDR3 length is 13 residues. V was clipped by 2 bases and J by 0 bases, with 5 bases between them. This chain's CDR3 is CASSLTASYEQYV. As DNA, the CDR3 is TGTGCCAGCAGTTTAACAGCCTCCTACGAGCAGTACGTC.

The DNA for the CDR3 is TGTGCCATCAGTGAAGGGTCTCGAGAGACCCAGTACTTC. Translating it yields CAISEGSRETQYF. The chain couples TRBV10-3 to TRBJ2-5; D is uncertain. The CDR3 loop spans 13 amino acids. V lost 3 bases and J lost 4, with 9 bases in between. In germline, CDR1 is ENHRY, CDR2 SYGVKD.

This chain uses TRBV7-6 with TRBJ2-3; 9 nucleotides align to TRBD2. J was trimmed by 2 bases and V by 8 bases; bases with no gene match: 11. The CDR3 covers 16 residues. Germline V gene data show CDR1 as SGHVS and CDR2 as FNYEAQ. The CDR3 bases are TGTGCCAGCGGGCGGGGGGGCCAATTGGCCACAGATACGCAGTATTTT. Encoded protein: CASGRGGQLATDTQYF. Variable domain in full (rest from reference TRBV7-6 and TRBJ2-3): GAGVSQSPRYKVTKRGQDVALRCDPISGHVSLYWYRQALGQGPEFLTYFNYEAQQDKSGLPNDRFSAERPEGSISTLTIQRTEQRDSAMYRCASGRGGQLATDTQYFGPGTRLTVL.

This clonotype was seen a handful of times. The junction departs from the called germline gene at one end, perhaps through a read error. CDR3 in amino acids: CASSLGGPVENEQFF. Written as DNA, the CDR3 is TGTGCCAGCAGCTTAGGGGGCCCCGTCGAGAATGAGCAGTTCTTC. J is TRBJ2-1 and V is TRBV12-3 or TRBV12-4; 7 bases match TRBD1. The CDR3 is 15 residues long.

The gene calls are TRBV4-3 and TRBJ2-2, with D perhaps matching TRBD2 (5 bases). Germline V gene lookup returns CDR1 LGHNA and CDR2 YSLEER. This CDR3 contains 13 residues. Trimming pared 2 bases from V and 7 bases from J, leaving 8 bases between. The CDR3 reads CASSQYGDGELFF. The CDR3 DNA is TGCGCCAGCAGCCAATACGGGGACGGGGAGCTGTTTTTT.

This clonotype was detected many times. The rearrangement links TRBV7-2 to TRBJ2-7; 11 bases match TRBD2. Looked up from germline, CDR1 is SGHTA and CDR2 is FQGNSA. CDR3 length equals 17 residues. The V gene end was trimmed by 0 bases and the J gene end by 4 bases; junction bases not matched to a gene: 8. DNA of the CDR3: TGTGCCAGCAGCTTAGCGCCCCTAGCGGGGGGCCCATACGAGCAGTACTTC. This sequence encodes CASSLAPLAGGPYEQYF.

This clonotype was recorded a few times. The CDR3 DNA sequence: TGTGCCAGCAGCCTTTGGGGGGCGAGCAATGAGCAGTTCTTC. Translating it yields CASSLWGASNEQFF. The V call is TRBV2, the J call TRBJ2-1, with D tentatively TRBD1 or TRBD2 (6 bases each). The V end was cut by 6 bases, the J end by 6 bases, with 15 bases between. The CDR3 covers 14 residues. From germline, CDR1 is SNHLY and CDR2 FYNNEI.

The chain uses TRBV7-6 and TRBJ1-4; no reliable D call. Germline values: CDR1 SGHVS, CDR2 FNYEAQ. V lost 5 bases and J 5 bases, leaving 18 bases between the germline ends. CDR3 size: 16 residues. CDR3 sequence: CASSDTDGVVNEKLFF. CDR3 bases: TGTGCCAGCAGCGATACAGACGGGGTAGTGAATGAAAAACTGTTTTTT.

The chain is built from TRBV5-4 and TRBJ2-7, with TRBD1 identical over 11 bases. The junction had 5 bases not matched to a gene; V was cut back by 3 bases and J by 3 bases. CDR1 SGHNT and CDR2 YYREEE come from the germline V gene (reference sequence). This CDR3 has 15 amino acids. This CDR3 reads CASSWGTGGGYEQYF. The CDR3 DNA follows: TGTGCCAGCAGCTGGGGGACAGGGGGAGGCTACGAGCAGTACTTC.

V is TRBV7-9 and J is TRBJ2-3; D ambiguous. This CDR3 has 16 residues. The germline V and J ends were trimmed by 1 base and 0 bases, with 11 bases remaining between them. Germline values: CDR1 SEHNR, CDR2 FQNEAQ (reference sequence). CDR3 DNA: TGTGCCAGCAGCTTAGTCTCGGGCCTTAGCACAGATACGCAGTATTTT. Its translation: CASSLVSGLSTDTQYF.

In DNA, the CDR3 is TGTGCCAGCAGTACCCGGGATGAAAAACTGTTTTTT. This sequence encodes CASSTRDEKLFF. This chain joins TRBV6-5 and TRBJ1-4; D uncertain. In germline, CDR1 is MNHEY, CDR2 SVGAGI. Trimming left V 5 bases short and J 6 bases short, with 7 bases between. There are 12 residues in the CDR3.

The rearrangement joins TRBV4-1 to TRBJ1-2; D is ambiguous. Germline CDR1 reads MGHRA; CDR2 reads YSYEKL. V was shortened by 4 bases and J by 3 bases, with 21 bases between the two germline ends. This CDR3 contains 17 residues. The CDR3 loop is CASSPSGNTKIHYGYTF. CDR3 sequence (DNA): TGCGCCAGCAGCCCCTCGGGCAACACGAAGATCCACTATGGCTACACCTTC.

This clonotype was seen many times. The J gene is TRBJ2-7, the V gene TRBV7-6, with TRBD1 as a possible D gene (5 bases). The V gene lost 5 bases and the J gene lost 2 bases, with 13 bases spanning the gap. The CDR3 is 14 amino acids. CDR1 and CDR2 from the germline V gene are SGHVS and FNYEAQ. The CDR3 DNA reads as TGTGCCAGCAGCCCAGGAGACAGCGCCTACGAGCAGTACTTC. It translates to CASSPGDSAYEQYF.

The V and J genes are TRBV12-3 or TRBV12-4 and TRBJ2-1; 10 nucleotides align to TRBD2. Trimming took 5 bases from V and 7 from J; bases not matched to a gene: 5. This CDR3 is built from 14 residues. This CDR3 is CASSKRGGYNEQFF. Here the CDR3 DNA reads TGTGCCAGCAGTAAGCGGGGGGGCTATAATGAGCAGTTCTTC.

This clonotype has a count of ten or more. The rearrangement uses TRBV7-2 and TRBJ2-2; 9 bases are a match to TRBD2. The length of the CDR3 is 18 residues. Germline V gene lookup returns CDR1 SGHTA and CDR2 FQGNSA. V was clipped by 3 bases and J by 7 bases; unmatched bases: 15. CDR3 sequence: CASSLAGSGGPVGGELFF. The CDR3 nucleotides are TGTGCCAGCAGCTTGGCCGGAAGCGGGGGGCCCGTTGGCGGGGAGCTGTTTTTT.

This clonotype was counted between two and nine times. The chain employs TRBV20-1 and TRBJ2-1; 7 nucleotides match TRBD1. The V and J ends lost 3 bases and 0 bases, in that order; junction bases with no gene match: 8. This CDR3 contains 16 residues. Germline V lookup: CDR1 DFQATT, CDR2 SNEGSKA (reference sequence). The CDR3 region has the DNA TGCAGTGCTAGTGCCACAGGGGTGGGCTCCTACAATGAGCAGTTCTTC. It translates to CSASATGVGSYNEQFF.